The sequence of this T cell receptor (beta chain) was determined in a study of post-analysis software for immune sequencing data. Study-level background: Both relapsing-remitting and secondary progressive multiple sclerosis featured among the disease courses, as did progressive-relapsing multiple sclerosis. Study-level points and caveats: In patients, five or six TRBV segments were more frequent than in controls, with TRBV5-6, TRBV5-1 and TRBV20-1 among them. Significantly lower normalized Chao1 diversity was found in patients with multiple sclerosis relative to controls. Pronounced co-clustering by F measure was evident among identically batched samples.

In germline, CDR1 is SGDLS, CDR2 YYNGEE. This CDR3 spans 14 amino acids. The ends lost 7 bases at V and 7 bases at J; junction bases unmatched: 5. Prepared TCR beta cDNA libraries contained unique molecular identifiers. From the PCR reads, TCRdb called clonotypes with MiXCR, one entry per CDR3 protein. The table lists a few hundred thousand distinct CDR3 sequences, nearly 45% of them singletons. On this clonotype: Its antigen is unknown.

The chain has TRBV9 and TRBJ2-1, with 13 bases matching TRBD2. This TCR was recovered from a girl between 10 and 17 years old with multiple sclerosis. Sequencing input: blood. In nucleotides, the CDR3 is TGTGCCAGCGGACTAGCGGGAGTATCGAATGAGCAGTTCTTC. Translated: CASGLAGVSNEQFF.